The present TCR beta chain was sequenced within a study of Tregs in tolerant kidney transplant recipients. The table came from immunoSEQ multiplex PCR; TCRdb's copy has only in-frame clones and leaves some out. This sample lists 25,000 to 35,000 clones; its ten largest clones have approximately 8.1%. A note on this clone: Read data end 3 residues before the CDR3 end; the end is taken from the germline J gene.

The CDR3 sequence is 16 residues long. Trimming stripped 4 bases from V and 1 base from J, with 17 bases between. Germline V CDR1 and CDR2: SGHRS, YFSETQ. The sequencing here drew on CD8+ T cells from blood, taken before the transplant. The receptor's source is a human donor who received a combined kidney and bone marrow transplant. The chain links TRBV5-1 to TRBJ1-1; maybe TRBD1 (6 bases). CDR3 region: CASSHRDTRGNTEAFF. The covered CDR3 bases are TGCGCCAGCAGCCACCGGGACACCAGGGGGAACACTGAA.